One sample yielded the 13 T cell receptor beta chains listed below, sequenced in a study of Tregs in tolerant kidney transplant recipients. Sequencing was performed with immunoSEQ multiplex PCR; in TCRdb, only in-frame clones are kept and a portion is missing. The sample data list about 52,000 clones. This material consisted of CD4+ T cells from blood, taken before the transplant. The source is a human donor who received a combined kidney and bone marrow transplant.

As regards this clone: The read falls 3 residues short of the CDR3 end, and the missing part is taken from the germline J gene. The chain uses TRBV6-2 or TRBV6-3 and TRBJ2-2; 15 bases line up with TRBD2. After removal of 6 bases from V and 5 bases from J, the junction contained 4 bases not matched to a gene. CDR1 MNHEY and CDR2 SVGEGT come from the germline V gene. The CDR3 sequence is 16 residues long. The part of the CDR3 DNA that was read is TGTGCCAGCAGCAGAGGACTAGCGGGAGGGACCGGGGAG. It is translated as CASSRGLAGGTGE. Given in full, the CDR3 is CASSRGLAGGTGELFF.

As concerns this clone: The CDR3 extends 3 residues past the end of the read, so its final part is completed from the germline J gene. The V call is TRBV29-1, the J call TRBJ1-1; 7 bases are a match to TRBD1. There are 11 residues in the CDR3. Looked up from germline, CDR1 is SQVTM and CDR2 is ANQGSEA. The CDR3 protein is CSVARQGAAFF. CDR3 bases read: TGCAGCGTGGCCCGACAGGGTGCG.

In regard to this clone: With the read ending 3 residues before the CDR3 end, the germline J gene is used to fill in that end. The V and J genes are TRBV5-1 and TRBJ1-1; D not resolved. The CDR3 sequence is 13 residues long. Germline V gene data show CDR1 as SGHRS and CDR2 as YFSETQ. Trimming took 0 bases from V and 5 from J, leaving 8 bases between them. CDR3 DNA, as far as it was read: TGCGCCAGCAGCTTGGAAGTACAGACTGAA. Amino acids: CASSLEVQTE. The whole CDR3 region reads CASSLEVQTEAFF.

As concerns this clone: The read stops 3 residues short of the end of the CDR3; the missing end is completed from the germline J gene. This rearrangement joins TRBV30 to TRBJ1-5, with 7 bases matching TRBD1. CDR3 length equals 14 residues. Germline V lookup: CDR1 GTSNPN, CDR2 SVGIG (reference sequence). J gave up 2 bases and V 2 bases, and 3 bases lay outside the gene matches. The sequenced part of the CDR3 DNA is TGTGCCTGGAGTATGGGACAGCGCAATCAGCCC. This encodes CAWSMGQRNQP. The complete CDR3 sequence is CAWSMGQRNQPQHF.

Points on this clone: The CDR3 end falls 3 residues outside the read, so it is completed with the germline J gene. V usage is TRBV7-6 and J usage is TRBJ1-1, with 9 bases matching TRBD1. Unmatched junction bases numbered 5, after V lost 5 bases and J lost 1 base. CDR3 size: 15 residues. Germline CDR1 SGHVS, CDR2 FNYEAQ. The CDR3 loop is CASSPTTGGNTEAFF. The CDR3 bases that were read are TGTGCCAGCAGCCCGACGACAGGGGGGAACACTGAA.

With regard to this clone: The read gets to within 3 residues of the CDR3 end, and the germline J gene fills in the rest. This chain uses TRBV30 with TRBJ1-3; D might be TRBD1 (5 bases). Deletions cut 3 bases from V and 4 bases from J, with 10 bases between. The germline V gene encodes CDR1 GTSNPN and CDR2 SVGIG (reference sequence). The CDR3 contains 13 residues. The CDR3 loop is CAWRRGYGNTIYF. The DNA read from the CDR3 is TGTGCCTGGAGGAGGGGTTACGGAAACACC.

As to this clone: Sequencing ends 3 residues short of the CDR3 end; the germline J gene provides the rest. The V call is TRBV20-1, the J call TRBJ1-5; weak D call: TRBD1 (6 bases). The CDR3 covers 17 residues. Germline assignment: CDR1 DFQATT and CDR2 SNEGSKA (reference sequence). Trimming removed 6 bases at V and 4 bases at J, with 25 bases between. CDR3 DNA, as far as it was read: TGCAGTGCAACGACGAACAGGGACCCTAAAAGTAATCAGCCC. Translating it yields CSATTNRDPKSNQP. The CDR3 in its entirety is CSATTNRDPKSNQPQHF.

Notes on this clone: The read is 3 residues too short to cover the CDR3 end, so that end is filled in from the germline J gene. The chain carries TRBV19 and TRBJ1-3, with unresolved D. V was trimmed by 1 base and J by 2 bases, leaving 6 bases between them. CDR3 length: 14 residues. CDR1 and CDR2 (germline): LNHDA, SQIVND (reference sequence). This CDR3 is CASSIGGPGNTIYF. The covered CDR3 bases are TGTGCCAGTAGTATAGGAGGGCCTGGAAACACC.

As regards this clone: Read sequence stops 3 residues before the CDR3 end, and the germline J gene provides the missing end. The gene calls are TRBV12-3 or TRBV12-4 and TRBJ1-3, with 7 positions matching TRBD1. V lost 5 bases to trimming and J lost 3 bases; unmatched junction nucleotides: 4. The CDR3 runs 14 residues. The CDR3 bases that were read are TGTGCCAGCAGTAGAACAGGGGATGGAAACACC. The encoded protein is CASSRTGDGNT. The full CDR3 protein is CASSRTGDGNTIYF.

As for this clone: The read finishes 3 residues shy of the CDR3 end, and the germline J gene is used to complete it. J is TRBJ2-1 and V is TRBV19; 10 bases match TRBD2. The ends lost 3 bases at V and 8 bases at J; junction bases unmatched: 4. The CDR3 length is 14 residues. Germline-derived CDR1 and CDR2 are LNHDA and SQIVND (reference sequence). Incomplete CDR3 DNA: TGTGCCAGTAGTATGGCTAGCGGGAGCTATGAG. This gives the protein CASSMASGSYE. The full CDR3 protein is CASSMASGSYEQFF.

In the case of this clone: The CDR3 end lies 3 residues beyond the end of the read and is filled in from the germline J gene. The chain combines TRBV6-2 or TRBV6-3 with TRBJ1-2, with 10 nucleotides matching TRBD1. Per germline, CDR1 MNHEY and CDR2 SVGEGT. The CDR3 loop spans 13 amino acids. Partial CDR3 DNA: TGTGCCAGCAGACAAGACAGGGGGCAAGGC. This translates into CASRQDRGQG. The CDR3 as a whole reads CASRQDRGQGYTF.

Of note for this clone: The read comes to an end 3 residues before the CDR3 does, leaving the germline J gene to fill in the end. This chain uses TRBV20-1 with TRBJ1-1; perhaps TRBD1 as D (6 bases). Trimming took off 3 bases at V and 4 bases at J, with 12 bases between the two ends. The germline CDR1 and CDR2 sequences are DFQATT and SNEGSKA (reference sequence). The CDR3 extends over 13 amino acids. The CDR3 bases that were read are TGCAGTGCTAGCCAGGGGAGTGGCACTGAA. This encodes CSASQGSGTE. The CDR3 in full is CSASQGSGTEAFF.

Regarding this clone: The read finishes 3 residues shy of the CDR3 end, and the germline J gene is used to complete it. V gene TRBV18 combines with J gene TRBJ1-4, with TRBD1 matching 10 bases. The CDR3 totals 15 residues. V shed 3 bases, J shed 8 bases, and the junction held 6 bases outside the gene matches. From germline, CDR1 is KGHSH and CDR2 LQKENI. CDR3 DNA (partial): TGTGCCAGCTCACCCTCGGACAGGGGGAAGGAAAAA. It yields the protein CASSPSDRGKEK. The full CDR3 is CASSPSDRGKEKLFF.